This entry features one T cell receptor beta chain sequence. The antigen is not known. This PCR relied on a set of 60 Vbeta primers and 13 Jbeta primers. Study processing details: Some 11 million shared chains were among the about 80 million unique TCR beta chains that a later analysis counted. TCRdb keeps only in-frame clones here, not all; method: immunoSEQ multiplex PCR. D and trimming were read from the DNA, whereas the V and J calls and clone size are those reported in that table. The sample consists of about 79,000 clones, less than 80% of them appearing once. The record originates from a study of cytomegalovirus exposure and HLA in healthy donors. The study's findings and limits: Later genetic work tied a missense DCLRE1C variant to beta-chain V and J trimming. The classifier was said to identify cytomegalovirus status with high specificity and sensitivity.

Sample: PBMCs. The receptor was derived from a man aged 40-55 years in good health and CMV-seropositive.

DNA of the CDR3: TGTGCCATCAGTGAGTCTGAGATTGCAACTAATGAAAAACTGTTTTTT. Its translation is CAISESEIATNEKLFF. The chain recombines TRBV10-3 with TRBJ1-4; no reliable D call. Per germline, CDR1 ENHRY and CDR2 SYGVKD. The CDR3 totals 16 residues. The V and J ends lost 0 bases and 0 bases respectively, with 8 bases between them.